This T cell receptor beta chain was obtained from a study of T-cell reconstitution after alpha-beta-depleted transplantation in children (dated by TCRdb to the mid-2010s). Regarding the complete study: Using TCR repertoire profiling, the study quantitatively followed how T-cell immune reconstitution unfolded in children after TCRalphabeta/CD19-depleted allogeneic hematopoietic cell transplantation.

This clonotype was counted a few times. Its antigen is currently not known. The input lacks base qualities; no much larger clone sits a single base away. The germline ends are 17 bases apart after V is trimmed by 0 bases and J by 7 bases. Sequences SGHDT (CDR1) and YYEEEE (CDR2) are obtained from the germline V gene. Taken from cysteine to phenylalanine, the CDR3 has 16 residues. Only the CDR3 DNA is retained, 48 bases long and in frame from the first base. The protocol used for the library was PCR. For sequencing, an Illumina HiSeq 2500 was employed. To normalize quantification of the TCRbeta repertoire, the TCR libraries were built with molecular barcoding that relied on unique molecular identifiers. TCRdb reworked the public reads: Q25 trimming with fastp, MiXCR clone assembly, productive beta chains retained. Rows are unified per CDR3 protein, each entry keeping the most common DNA and genes. The sample has some 490,000 distinct CDR3 sequences on record, 9.5% to 15% of them singletons. The ten top clones hold about 5.6% of the sample.

Here the sequenced sample was PBMCs from the stem cell graft donor, taken from the stem cell graft. Recombination joined TRBV5-6 with TRBJ2-1, with TRBD2 tentatively as D gene (6 bases match). The sequence was obtained from a human donor who donated a stem cell graft to a child with combined immunodeficiency. The nucleotides read TGTGCCAGCAGCTTGGCCTCGGGACTGGCCTCGAATGAGCAGTTCTTC. Translation gives CASSLASGLASNEQFF.